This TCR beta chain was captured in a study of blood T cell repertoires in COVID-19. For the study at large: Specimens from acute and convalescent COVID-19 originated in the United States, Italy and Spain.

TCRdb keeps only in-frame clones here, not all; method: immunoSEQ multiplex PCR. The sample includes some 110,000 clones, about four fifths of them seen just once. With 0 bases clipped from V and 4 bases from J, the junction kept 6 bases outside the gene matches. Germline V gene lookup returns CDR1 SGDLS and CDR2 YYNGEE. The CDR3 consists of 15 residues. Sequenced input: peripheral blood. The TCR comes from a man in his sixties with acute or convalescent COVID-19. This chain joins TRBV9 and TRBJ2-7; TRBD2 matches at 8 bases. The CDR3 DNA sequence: TGTGCCAGCAGCGTAGGTCCGGGAGGGATATACGAGCAGTACTTC. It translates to CASSVGPGGIYEQYF.